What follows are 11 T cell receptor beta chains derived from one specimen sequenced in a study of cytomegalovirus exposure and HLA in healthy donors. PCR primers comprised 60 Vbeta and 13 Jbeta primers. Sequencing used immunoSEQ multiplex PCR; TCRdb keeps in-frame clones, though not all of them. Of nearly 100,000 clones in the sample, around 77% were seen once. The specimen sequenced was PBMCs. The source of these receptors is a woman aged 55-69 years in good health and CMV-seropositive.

CDR3: CASRQQGARVSEAFF. CDR3 DNA: TGCGCCAGCAGACAACAGGGGGCTAGGGTTTCTGAAGCTTTCTTT. This chain uses TRBV5-1 with TRBJ1-1, with 9 bases aligning to TRBD1. V dropped 5 bases and J dropped 6; count of bases not matched to a gene: 11. Looked up from germline, CDR1 is SGHRS and CDR2 is YFSETQ. CDR3 length: 15 residues. Combining the CDR3 with reference TRBV5-1 and TRBJ1-1 gives the whole variable domain KAGVTQTPRYLIKTRGQQVTLSCSPISGHRSVSWYQQTPGQGLQFLFEYFSETQRNKGNFPGRFSGRQFSNSRSEMNVSTLELGDSALYLCASRQQGARVSEAFFGQGTRLTVV.

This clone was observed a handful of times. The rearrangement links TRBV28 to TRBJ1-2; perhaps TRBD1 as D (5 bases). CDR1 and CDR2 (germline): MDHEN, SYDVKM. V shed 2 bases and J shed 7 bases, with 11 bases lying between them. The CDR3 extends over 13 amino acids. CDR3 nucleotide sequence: TGTGCCAGCAGTTTACCGGGGGTACGTGGCTACACCTTC. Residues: CASSLPGVRGYTF.

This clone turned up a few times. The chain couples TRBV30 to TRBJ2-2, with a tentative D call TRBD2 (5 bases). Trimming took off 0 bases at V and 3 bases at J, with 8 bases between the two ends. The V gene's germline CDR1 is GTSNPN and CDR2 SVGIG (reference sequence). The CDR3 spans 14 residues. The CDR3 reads CAWSVTGYTGELFF. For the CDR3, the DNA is TGTGCCTGGAGTGTTACGGGATACACCGGGGAGCTGTTTTTT.

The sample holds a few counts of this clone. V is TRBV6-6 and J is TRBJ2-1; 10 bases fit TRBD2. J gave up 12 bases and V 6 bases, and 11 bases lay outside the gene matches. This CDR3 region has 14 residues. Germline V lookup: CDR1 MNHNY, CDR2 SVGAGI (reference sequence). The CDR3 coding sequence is TGTGCCAGCAGCGAGATAGCGGGAGGCGGAGGGCAGTTCTTC. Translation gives CASSEIAGGGGQFF.

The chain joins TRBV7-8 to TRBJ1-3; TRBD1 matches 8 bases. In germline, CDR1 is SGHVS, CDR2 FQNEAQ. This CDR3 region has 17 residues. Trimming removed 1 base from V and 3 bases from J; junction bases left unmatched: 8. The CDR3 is CASSLGWTGLNGNTIYF. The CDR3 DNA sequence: TGTGCCAGCAGCTTAGGGTGGACAGGGTTAAATGGAAACACCATATATTTT.

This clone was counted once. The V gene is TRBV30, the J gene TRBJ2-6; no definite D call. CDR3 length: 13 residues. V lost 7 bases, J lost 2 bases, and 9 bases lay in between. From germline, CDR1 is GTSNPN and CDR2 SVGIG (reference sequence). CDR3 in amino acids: CASNRAGANVLTF. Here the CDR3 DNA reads TGTGCCTCAAACCGGGCTGGGGCCAACGTCCTGACTTTC.

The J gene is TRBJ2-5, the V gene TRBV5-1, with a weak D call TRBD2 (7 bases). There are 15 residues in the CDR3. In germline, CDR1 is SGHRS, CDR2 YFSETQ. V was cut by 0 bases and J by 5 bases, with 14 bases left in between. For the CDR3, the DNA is TGCGCCAGCAGCTTGGAGGGGGGGTCGAGTGAGACCCAGTACTTC. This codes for CASSLEGGSSETQYF.

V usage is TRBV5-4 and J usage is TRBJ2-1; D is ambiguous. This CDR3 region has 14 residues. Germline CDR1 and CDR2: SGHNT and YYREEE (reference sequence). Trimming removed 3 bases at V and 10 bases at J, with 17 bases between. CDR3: CASSSTTNPREQFF. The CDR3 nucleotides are TGTGCCAGCAGCTCTACGACAAACCCCCGCGAGCAGTTCTTC.

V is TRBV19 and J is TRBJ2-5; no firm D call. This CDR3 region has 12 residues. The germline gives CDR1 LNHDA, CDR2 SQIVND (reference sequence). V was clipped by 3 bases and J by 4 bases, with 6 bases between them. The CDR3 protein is CASSINRETQYF. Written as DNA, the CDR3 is TGTGCCAGTAGTATCAATAGAGAGACCCAGTACTTC.

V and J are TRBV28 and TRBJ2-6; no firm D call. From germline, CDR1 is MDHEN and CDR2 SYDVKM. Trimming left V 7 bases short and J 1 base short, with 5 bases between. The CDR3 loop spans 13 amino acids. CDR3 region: CASNRSGANVLTF. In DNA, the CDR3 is TGTGCCAGCAACAGATCTGGGGCCAACGTCCTGACTTTC.

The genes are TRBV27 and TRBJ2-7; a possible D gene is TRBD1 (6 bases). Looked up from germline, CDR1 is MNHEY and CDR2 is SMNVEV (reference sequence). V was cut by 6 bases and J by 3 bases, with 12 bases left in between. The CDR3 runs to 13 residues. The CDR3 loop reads CASRPTGFYEQYF. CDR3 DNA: TGTGCCAGCAGGCCCACAGGGTTCTACGAGCAGTACTTC.